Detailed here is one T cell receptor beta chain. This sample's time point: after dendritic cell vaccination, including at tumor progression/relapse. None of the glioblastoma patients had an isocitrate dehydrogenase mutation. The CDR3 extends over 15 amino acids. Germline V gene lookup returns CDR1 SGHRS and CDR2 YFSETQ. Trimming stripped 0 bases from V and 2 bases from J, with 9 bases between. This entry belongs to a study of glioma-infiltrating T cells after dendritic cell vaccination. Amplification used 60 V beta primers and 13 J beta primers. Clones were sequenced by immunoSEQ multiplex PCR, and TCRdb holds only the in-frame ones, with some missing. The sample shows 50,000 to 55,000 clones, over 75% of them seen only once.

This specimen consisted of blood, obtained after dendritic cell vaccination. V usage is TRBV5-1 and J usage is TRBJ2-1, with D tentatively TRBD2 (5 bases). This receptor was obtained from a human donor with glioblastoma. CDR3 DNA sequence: TGCGCCAGCAGCTTGGTTGCGGAGGCCTACAATGAGCAGTTCTTC. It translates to CASSLVAEAYNEQFF.